This T cell receptor beta chain was observed in a study of Graves' ophthalmopathy and Graves' hyperthyroidism. Comment on this clonotype: What it binds is unknown.

Hyperthyroidism patients were newly diagnosed, under 2 months' duration, aged 18 to 65. Each diagnosis was determined on the basis of clinical symptoms, serum thyroxine, TRAb, thyroid ultrasound and orbital computed tomography. Study-wide results and caveats: Most expanded clonotypes from thyroid (those above 0.001 frequency) were also found in blood.

Investigators amplified TCR beta CDR3 regions from RNA transcripts. The first-round RT-PCR employed HTBI primers together with the Qiagen OneStep RT-PCR kit. A multiplex PCR was then performed as the second round. TCRdb independently ran MiXCR on the multiplex PCR reads; one entry per CDR3 protein. Here the sample spans about 620,000 distinct CDR3 sequences, over 20% being singletons. V lost 4 bases to trimming and J lost 0 bases, with 4 bases between them. There are 11 residues in the CDR3. The germline CDR1 and CDR2 sequences are GTSNPN and SVGIG (reference sequence). Sequencing was performed on peripheral blood. The genes are TRBV30 and TRBJ2-7; D remains ambiguous. This sequence was found in a woman younger than 35 with stable Graves' hyperthyroidism. Some clones in this sample may be carry-over from other donors' samples. The CDR3 coding sequence is TGTGCCTGGACACCCTCCTACGAGCAGTACTTC. This gives the protein CAWTPSYEQYF.